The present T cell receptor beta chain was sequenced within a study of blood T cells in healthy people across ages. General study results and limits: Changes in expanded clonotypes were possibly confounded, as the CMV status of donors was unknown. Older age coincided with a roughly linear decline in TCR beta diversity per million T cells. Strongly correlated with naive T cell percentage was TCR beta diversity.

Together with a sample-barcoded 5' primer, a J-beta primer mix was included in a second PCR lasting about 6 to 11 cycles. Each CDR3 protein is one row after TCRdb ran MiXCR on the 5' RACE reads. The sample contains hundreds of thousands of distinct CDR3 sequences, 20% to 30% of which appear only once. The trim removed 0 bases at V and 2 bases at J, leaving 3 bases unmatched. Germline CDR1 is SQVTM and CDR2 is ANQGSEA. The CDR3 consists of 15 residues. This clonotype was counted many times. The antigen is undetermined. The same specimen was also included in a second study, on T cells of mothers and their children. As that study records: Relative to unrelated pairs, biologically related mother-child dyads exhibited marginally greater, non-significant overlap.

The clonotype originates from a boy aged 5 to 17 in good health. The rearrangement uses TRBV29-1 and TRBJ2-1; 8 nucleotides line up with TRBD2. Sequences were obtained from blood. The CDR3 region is CSVEDPGGTYNEQFF. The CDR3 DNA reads TGCAGCGTTGAAGATCCGGGAGGGACCTACAATGAGCAGTTCTTC.